These 29 T cell receptor beta chains were all obtained from the same sample, sequenced in a study of CD8 T cells in ankylosing spondylitis. Whole-study results and caveats: A TCR beta motif of eight or nine highly homologous variants seemed to mark ankylosing spondylitis blood.

No antigen has been assigned to these receptors. TCRdb fed the 5' RACE reads into MiXCR, producing one record per CDR3 protein. The table has 390,000 or so distinct CDR3 sequences, around 22% seen once; the top ten hold about a sixth. Input material: blood, either unsorted or a sorted T cell fraction (not recorded which). These receptors all come from a male donor with ankylosing spondylitis.

This clonotype was detected only a few times. This chain uses TRBV7-3 with TRBJ2-1, with TRBD2 as a possible D gene (6 bases). V lost 1 base and J 9 bases, leaving 16 bases between the germline ends. Germline CDR1 SGHTA, CDR2 FQGTGA. The CDR3 has 15 residues. DNA for the CDR3: TGTGCCAGCAGCTTAAGAGGCGGGGCGGGCGGTGAGCAGTTCTTC. Translation gives CASSLRGGAGGEQFF.

This clonotype has just a few counts. The rearrangement uses TRBV5-6 and TRBJ2-2; 7 bases align to TRBD1. V lost 5 bases and J lost 0; bases outside the gene matches: 10. This CDR3 comprises 17 residues. The germline CDR1 and CDR2 sequences are SGHDT and YYEEEE. CDR3 sequence reads: CASSPVGQFANTGELFF. The CDR3 coding sequence is TGTGCCAGCAGTCCGGTGGGACAGTTCGCGAACACCGGGGAGCTGTTTTTT.

Only a few counts were recorded for this clonotype. The V and J genes are TRBV7-2 and TRBJ2-2, with a weak D call TRBD2 (6 bases). The germline CDR1 and CDR2 sequences are SGHTA and FQGNSA. The CDR3 length is 14 residues. V gave up 2 bases and J gave up 6 bases, with 10 bases separating them. The CDR3 loop is CASSLSRLAGELFF. In DNA form, the CDR3 reads TGTGCCAGCAGCTTATCCCGACTAGCCGGGGAGCTGTTTTTT.

This rearrangement joins TRBV28 to TRBJ2-4; D remains ambiguous. The CDR3 has 13 residues. Germline CDR1 reads MDHEN; CDR2 reads SYDVKM. The V end was cut by 7 bases, the J end by 5 bases, with 12 bases between. Here the CDR3 DNA reads TGTGCCAGCAATGTCGACATCGAAAACATTCAGTACTTC. Translation: CASNVDIENIQYF.

In this sample, this clonotype turned up a few times. The chain is built from TRBV20-1 and TRBJ2-1; a weak D match, TRBD1 (5 bases). The germline gives CDR1 DFQATT, CDR2 SNEGSKA (reference sequence). Trimming removed 3 bases from V and 2 bases from J, with 14 bases in between. The CDR3 runs 15 residues. The chain's CDR3 is CSASPLGAAYNEQFF. The CDR3 region has the DNA TGCAGTGCTAGTCCCCTAGGGGCAGCCTACAATGAGCAGTTCTTC.

The table lists this clonotype with a few counts. The V call is TRBV5-1, the J call TRBJ1-6; perhaps TRBD1 as D (6 bases). CDR3 length: 14 amino acids. V lost 6 bases and J 6 bases, leaving 13 bases between the germline ends. Per germline, CDR1 SGHRS and CDR2 YFSETQ. Written as DNA, the CDR3 is TGCGCCAGCAACCAAGGACAGCCTAATTCACCCCTCCACTTT. Encoded protein: CASNQGQPNSPLHF. Full variable domain (missing parts from reference TRBV5-1 and TRBJ1-6): KAGVTQTPRYLIKTRGQQVTLSCSPISGHRSVSWYQQTPGQGLQFLFEYFSETQRNKGNFPGRFSGRQFSNSRSEMNVSTLELGDSALYLCASNQGQPNSPLHFGNGTRLTVT.

The V gene is TRBV12-3 or TRBV12-4, the J gene TRBJ2-2; 10 nucleotides line up with TRBD2. V lost 5 bases, J lost 3 bases, and 6 bases stayed unmatched. The CDR3 covers 16 residues. The CDR3 coding sequence is TGTGCCAGCAGTCCTACCCTAGCGGGAGACACCGGGGAGCTGTTTTTT. It is translated as CASSPTLAGDTGELFF.

The gene calls are TRBV9 and TRBJ2-7; no clear D gene. CDR1 SGDLS and CDR2 YYNGEE come from the germline V gene. With 3 bases removed from V and 2 bases from J, the gap between germline ends came to 12 bases. CDR3 length: 14 amino acids. The CDR3 region is CASSGALSPYEQYF. DNA for the CDR3: TGTGCCAGCAGCGGTGCTCTCAGCCCCTACGAGCAGTACTTC.

The chain carries TRBV7-2 and TRBJ2-4; D is perhaps TRBD1 or TRBD2 (5 bases each). The germline V gene has CDR1 SGHTA and CDR2 FQGNSA. With 5 bases removed from V and 3 bases from J, the gap between germline ends came to 14 bases. The CDR3 runs to 15 residues. The CDR3 loop is CASSPPRGLKNIQYF. DNA for the CDR3: TGTGCCAGCAGCCCACCCCGGGGCCTCAAAAACATTCAGTACTTC.

This clonotype was seen more than once but under ten times. This chain links TRBV7-9 with TRBJ2-3; D uncertain. The V and J ends lost 5 bases and 4 bases respectively, with 13 bases between them. Germline loops: CDR1 SEHNR, CDR2 FQNEAQ (reference sequence). The CDR3 is 14 residues long. Here the CDR3 reads CASSPSGRPDTQYF. In DNA form, the CDR3 reads TGTGCCAGCAGCCCTTCCGGTCGACCAGATACGCAGTATTTT.

The chain employs TRBV20-1 and TRBJ2-1, with 10 bases that match TRBD2. V lost 3 bases to trimming and J lost 5 bases; unmatched junction nucleotides: 4. Germline lookup yields CDR1 DFQATT and CDR2 SNEGSKA (reference sequence). The CDR3 spans 14 residues. The CDR3 coding sequence is TGCAGTGCTAGGCTAGCGGGAGAGAACAATGAGCAGTTCTTC. Translation: CSARLAGENNEQFF.

J is TRBJ2-5 and V is TRBV11-1; 11 bases are a match to TRBD2. V shed 4 bases and J 5 bases; nucleotides not matched to a gene: 24. The CDR3 length is 21 residues. Germline V gene sequence: CDR1 SGHAT, CDR2 FQDESV (reference sequence). CDR3: CASSSEADGGTSGDRRETQYF. The CDR3 DNA sequence: TGTGCCAGCAGCTCAGAGGCAGACGGCGGGACTAGCGGCGATAGGAGGGAGACCCAGTACTTC.

The rearrangement joins TRBV15 to TRBJ2-2, with D unresolved. V lost 0 bases, J lost 2 bases, and 10 bases lay in between. Germline assignment: CDR1 LNHNV and CDR2 YYDKDF (reference sequence). The CDR3 has 16 residues. The CDR3 loop reads CATSRERPSNTGELFF. The CDR3 region has the DNA TGTGCCACCAGCAGAGAACGACCCAGCAACACCGGGGAGCTGTTTTTT. The complete variable domain, with remaining parts taken from reference TRBV15 and TRBJ2-2, reads DAMVIQNPRYQVTQFGKPVTLSCSQTLNHNVMYWYQQKSSQAPKLLFHYYDKDFNNEADTPDNFQSRRPNTSFCFLDIRSPGLGDTAMYLCATSRERPSNTGELFFGEGSRLTVL.

This rearrangement joins TRBV19 to TRBJ1-5; tentative D call: TRBD1 (5 bases). Germline loops: CDR1 LNHDA, CDR2 SQIVND (reference sequence). V was shortened by 2 bases and J by 7 bases, with 12 bases between the two germline ends. This CDR3 region has 14 residues. The CDR3, as DNA: TGTGCCAGTAGTATATTCGGGGGAGACCAGCCCCAGCATTTT. This sequence encodes CASSIFGGDQPQHF.

V is TRBV9 and J is TRBJ2-1; TRBD2 aligns across 13 bases. The CDR3 totals 16 residues. CDR1 is SGDLS and CDR2 is YYNGEE in the germline V gene. With V trimmed by 0 bases and J by 6 bases, 3 bases remained unmatched. In nucleotides, the CDR3 is TGTGCCAGCAGCGTAGCCGGGACTAGCGGGACCAATGAGCAGTTCTTC. It encodes CASSVAGTSGTNEQFF.

This chain connects TRBV7-3 to TRBJ1-2, with 8 bases matching TRBD1. The germline V gene has CDR1 SGHTA and CDR2 FQGTGA. After removal of 5 bases from V and 2 bases from J, the junction contained 7 bases not matched to a gene. The CDR3 consists of 15 residues. The CDR3 DNA reads as TGTGCCAGCAGCCGGGGACAGGTTATCAACTATGGCTACACCTTC. It encodes CASSRGQVINYGYTF.

The sample holds a few counts of this clonotype. The V gene is TRBV9, the J gene TRBJ2-3; D perhaps matches TRBD2 (6 bases). The CDR3 length is 17 residues. From germline, CDR1 is SGDLS and CDR2 YYNGEE. The ends were cut back, 0 bases at V and 0 bases at J, with 14 bases in the middle. Here the CDR3 DNA reads TGTGCCAGCAGCGTAGAAGCCCGCGGGACTAGCACAGATACGCAGTATTTT. This encodes CASSVEARGTSTDTQYF.

The genes are TRBV29-1 and TRBJ2-7; 11 nucleotides agree with TRBD2. The CDR3 runs to 13 residues. The V gene's germline CDR1 is SQVTM and CDR2 ANQGSEA. V was pared by 5 bases and J by 6 bases, with 6 bases of the junction left unmatched. CDR3 nucleotides: TGCAGCGTTATAGCGGGAGGGGGCGGCGAGCAGTACTTC. Protein product: CSVIAGGGGEQYF.

The rearrangement uses TRBV12-3 or TRBV12-4 and TRBJ2-2, with D unclear. The CDR3 has 12 amino acids. V shed 2 bases and J shed 8 bases, with 6 bases lying between them. CDR3 loop: CASSLSRGELFF. CDR3 nucleotides: TGTGCCAGCAGTTTATCTAGGGGGGAGCTGTTTTTT.

This clonotype occurred a few times. CDR3 protein: CASGNGNQPQHF. CDR3 DNA sequence: TGTGCCAGTGGTAACGGCAATCAGCCCCAGCATTTT. The chain recombines TRBV6-2 or TRBV6-3 with TRBJ1-5; unclear D gene. The CDR3 loop spans 12 amino acids. Per germline, CDR1 MNHEY and CDR2 SVGEGT. Trimming left V 9 bases short and J 2 bases short, with 8 bases between.

This clonotype was seen more than once but under ten times. The chain carries TRBV7-2 and TRBJ1-1; D gene uncertain. The CDR3 contains 12 residues. With 5 bases removed from V and 6 bases from J, the gap between germline ends came to 10 bases. Germline CDR1 SGHTA, CDR2 FQGNSA. CDR3 loop: CASSTVASEAFF. Here the CDR3 DNA reads TGTGCCAGCAGCACGGTGGCATCTGAAGCTTTCTTT. The variable domain in full, with the rest retrieved from reference TRBV7-2 and TRBJ1-1, is GAGVSQSPSNKVTEKGKDVELRCDPISGHTALYWYRQSLGQGLEFLIYFQGNSAPDKSGLPSDRFSAERTGGSVSTLTIQRTQQEDSAVYLCASSTVASEAFFGQGTRLTVV.

This chain uses TRBV20-1 with TRBJ2-1; 8 bases match TRBD2. This CDR3 contains 15 residues. The germline CDR1 and CDR2 sequences are DFQATT and SNEGSKA (reference sequence). The V gene end was trimmed by 4 bases and the J gene end by 3 bases; junction bases not matched to a gene: 8. CDR3 region: CSAKPGLVIYNEQFF. The CDR3 nucleotides are TGCAGTGCTAAACCGGGACTAGTGATCTACAATGAGCAGTTCTTC.

This chain uses TRBV6-5 with TRBJ1-6; D remains unclear. The CDR3 sequence is 19 residues long. Per the germline V gene, CDR1 is MNHEY and CDR2 is SVGAGI. V was shortened by 0 bases and J by 0 bases, with 15 bases between the two germline ends. CDR3: CASSYSNTGSHSYNSPLHF. In DNA, the CDR3 is TGTGCCAGCAGTTACTCGAATACGGGTAGCCACTCCTATAATTCACCCCTCCACTTT.

The chain carries TRBV3-1 and TRBJ2-1; D is ambiguous. Looked up from germline, CDR1 is LGHDT and CDR2 is YNNKEL (reference sequence). Between the trimmed V and J ends, which lost 1 base and 6 bases, there was a span of 10 bases. The CDR3 has 14 residues. CDR3 sequence (DNA): TGTGCCAGCAGCCAAGTTAGAACTCGCAATGAGCAGTTCTTC. Amino acids: CASSQVRTRNEQFF.

The V call is TRBV7-8, the J call TRBJ2-1, with D possibly matching TRBD2 (5 bases). This CDR3 region has 15 residues. From germline, CDR1 is SGHVS and CDR2 FQNEAQ. With 4 bases removed from V and 4 bases from J, the gap between germline ends came to 14 bases. CDR3 sequence reads: CASSSDPAEYNEQFF. CDR3 sequence (DNA): TGTGCCAGCAGCTCAGATCCAGCGGAGTACAATGAGCAGTTCTTC.

This chain joins TRBV6-1 and TRBJ1-5, with TRBD1 matching over 7 bases. J was trimmed by 0 bases and V by 6 bases; bases with no gene match: 2. The germline gives CDR1 MNHNS, CDR2 SASEGT. This CDR3 comprises 14 residues. CDR3 in DNA: TGTGCCAGCAGAGGGGACAGTAGCAATCAGCCCCAGCATTTT. Translating gives CASRGDSSNQPQHF.

The rearrangement uses TRBV18 and TRBJ2-5; D not resolved. Per the germline V gene, CDR1 is KGHSH and CDR2 is LQKENI. V was clipped by 5 bases and J by 5 bases, with 12 bases between them. The CDR3 loop spans 13 amino acids. Here the CDR3 DNA reads TGTGCCAGCTCAATGTCATTCTCGGAGACCCAGTACTTC. This sequence encodes CASSMSFSETQYF.

The genes are TRBV18 and TRBJ1-3; D is undetermined. Germline V lookup: CDR1 KGHSH, CDR2 LQKENI. CDR3 length: 13 amino acids. V was clipped by 5 bases and J by 2 bases, with 7 bases between them. CDR3 amino acids: CASSEGPGNTIYF. CDR3 nucleotides: TGTGCCAGCTCAGAGGGCCCTGGAAACACCATATATTTT.

This chain joins TRBV20-1 and TRBJ2-1, with D tentatively TRBD2 (6 bases). The length of the CDR3 is 11 residues. Between the trimmed V and J ends, which lost 6 bases and 10 bases, there was a span of 13 bases. The germline gives CDR1 DFQATT, CDR2 SNEGSKA (reference sequence). The CDR3 DNA sequence: TGCAGTGCCATAACTAGCTACGAGCAGTTCTTC. This sequence encodes CSAITSYEQFF.